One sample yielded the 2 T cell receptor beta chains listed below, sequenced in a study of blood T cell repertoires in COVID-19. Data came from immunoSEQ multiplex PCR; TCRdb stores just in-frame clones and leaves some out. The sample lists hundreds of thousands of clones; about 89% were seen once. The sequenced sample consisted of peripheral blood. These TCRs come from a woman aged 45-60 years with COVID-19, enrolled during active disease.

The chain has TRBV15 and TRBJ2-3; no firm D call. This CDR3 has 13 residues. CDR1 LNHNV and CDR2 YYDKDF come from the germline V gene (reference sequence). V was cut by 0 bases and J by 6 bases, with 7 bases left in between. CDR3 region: CATSREAVDTQYF. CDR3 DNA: TGTGCCACCAGCAGAGAGGCCGTGGATACGCAGTATTTT.

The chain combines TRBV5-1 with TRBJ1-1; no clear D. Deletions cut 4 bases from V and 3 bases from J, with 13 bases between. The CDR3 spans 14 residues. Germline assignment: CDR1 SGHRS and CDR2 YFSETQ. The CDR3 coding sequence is TGCGCCAGCAGCAGCGGGAATAGCCACACTGAAGCTTTCTTT. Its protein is CASSSGNSHTEAFF.